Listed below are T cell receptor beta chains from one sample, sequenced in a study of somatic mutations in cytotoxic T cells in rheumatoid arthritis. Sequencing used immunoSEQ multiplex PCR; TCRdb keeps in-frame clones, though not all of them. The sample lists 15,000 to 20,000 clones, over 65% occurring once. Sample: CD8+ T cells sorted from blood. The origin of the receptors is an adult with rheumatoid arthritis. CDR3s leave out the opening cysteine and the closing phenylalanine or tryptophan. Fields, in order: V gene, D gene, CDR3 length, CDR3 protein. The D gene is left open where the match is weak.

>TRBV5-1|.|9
ASRLSETQY
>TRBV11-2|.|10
ASSFSEFGYT
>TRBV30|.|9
AWPVGGELF
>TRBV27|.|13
ASSLTGALVREQY
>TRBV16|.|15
ASSPTQNVGRPYEQY
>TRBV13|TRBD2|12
ASSLRGFTDTQY
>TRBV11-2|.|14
ASSLGTFPLNYGYT
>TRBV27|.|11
ASSLRGTDTQY
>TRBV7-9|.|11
ASSPVGNQPQH
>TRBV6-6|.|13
ASSYPAGGRSGYT
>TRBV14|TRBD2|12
ASSQEGTSETQY